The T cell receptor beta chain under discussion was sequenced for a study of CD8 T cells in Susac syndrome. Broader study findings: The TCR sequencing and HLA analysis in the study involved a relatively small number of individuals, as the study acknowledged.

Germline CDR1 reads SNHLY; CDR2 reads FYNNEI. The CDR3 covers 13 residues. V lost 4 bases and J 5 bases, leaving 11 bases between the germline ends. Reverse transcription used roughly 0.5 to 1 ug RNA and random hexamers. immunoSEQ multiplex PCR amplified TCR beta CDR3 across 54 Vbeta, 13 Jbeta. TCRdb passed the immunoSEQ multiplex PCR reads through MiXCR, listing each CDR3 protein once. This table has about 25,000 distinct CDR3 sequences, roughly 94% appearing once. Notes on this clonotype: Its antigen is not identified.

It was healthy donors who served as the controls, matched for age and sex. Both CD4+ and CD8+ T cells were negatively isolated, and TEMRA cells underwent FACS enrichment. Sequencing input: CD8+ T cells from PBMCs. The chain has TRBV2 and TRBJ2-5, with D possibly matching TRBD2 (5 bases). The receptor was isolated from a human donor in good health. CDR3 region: CASSAGWRETQYF. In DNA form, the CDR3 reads TGTGCCAGCAGTGCTGGCTGGAGGGAGACCCAGTACTTC. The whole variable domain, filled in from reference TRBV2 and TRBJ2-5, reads EPEVTQTPSHQVTQMGQEVILRCVPISNHLYFYWYRQILGQKVEFLVSFYNNEISEKSEIFDDQFSVERPDGSNFTLKIRSTKLEDSAMYFCASSAGWRETQYFGPGTRLLVL.